The sequence of this TCR beta chain was determined in a study of cytotoxic CD8 clonotypes in ibrutinib-treated CLL. Study-wide points: Public clonotypes were seen rarely and were contracted or stable on treatment. At progression, clonality fell back toward baseline after rising at ibrutinib response. Baseline clonality, higher than in age-matched healthy donors, tracked circulating CD8+ T-cell counts.

The repertoire was sequenced with immunoSEQ multiplex PCR; TCRdb's copy has only in-frame clones and lacks some. The sample includes 150,000 or so clones, approximately 85% of them seen just once. With respect to this clone: As yet, its antigen is unknown.

The V gene end was trimmed by 3 bases and the J gene end by 5 bases; junction bases not matched to a gene: 4. Per the germline V gene, CDR1 is LNHDA and CDR2 is SQIVND (reference sequence). The CDR3 runs to 13 residues. The starting material was PBMCs, obtained after 24 months of ibrutinib treatment. The receptor's source is a human donor with chronic lymphocytic leukemia. The chain links TRBV19 to TRBJ2-7, with 7 positions matching TRBD1. This chain's CDR3 is CASSISRGHEQYF. CDR3 coding DNA: TGTGCCAGTAGTATTTCAAGGGGGCACGAGCAGTACTTC. The complete variable domain, with remaining parts taken from reference TRBV19 and TRBJ2-7, reads DGGITQSPKYLFRKEGQNVTLSCEQNLNHDAMYWYRQDPGQGLRLIYYSQIVNDFQKGDIAEGYSVSREKKESFPLTVTSAQKNPTAFYLCASSISRGHEQYFGPGTRLTVT.